The T cell receptor (beta chain) described here comes from a study of chemoradiotherapy in HPV16-positive cancers. Study observations and caveats: Better recurrence-free survival went with HPV-responsive T-cell expansion in HPV16-positive patients. Candidate HPV-specific clones and E7-related TCR motifs grew in tumor during treatment.

There are 16 residues in the CDR3. J lost 4 bases, V lost 2 bases, and 6 bases had no gene match. The germline gives CDR1 KGHSH, CDR2 LQKENI. Assay: immunoSEQ multiplex PCR; the TCRdb copy retains only in-frame clones and omits some. The profile covers 20,000 to 30,000 clones, with 85% to 95% appearing a single time and 22% taken by the ten largest. A remark on this clone: No antigen is known for it.

Sequencing was performed on blood, taken from a patient who underwent chemoradiotherapy. The sequence came from a human donor with HPV-associated anogenital cancer. This chain uses TRBV18 with TRBJ2-3, with 10 bases fitting TRBD2. CDR3 sequence (DNA): TGTGCCAGCTCACCAGGGAGTAGCGGGAGGTCAGATACGCAGTATTTT. This encodes CASSPGSSGRSDTQYF.